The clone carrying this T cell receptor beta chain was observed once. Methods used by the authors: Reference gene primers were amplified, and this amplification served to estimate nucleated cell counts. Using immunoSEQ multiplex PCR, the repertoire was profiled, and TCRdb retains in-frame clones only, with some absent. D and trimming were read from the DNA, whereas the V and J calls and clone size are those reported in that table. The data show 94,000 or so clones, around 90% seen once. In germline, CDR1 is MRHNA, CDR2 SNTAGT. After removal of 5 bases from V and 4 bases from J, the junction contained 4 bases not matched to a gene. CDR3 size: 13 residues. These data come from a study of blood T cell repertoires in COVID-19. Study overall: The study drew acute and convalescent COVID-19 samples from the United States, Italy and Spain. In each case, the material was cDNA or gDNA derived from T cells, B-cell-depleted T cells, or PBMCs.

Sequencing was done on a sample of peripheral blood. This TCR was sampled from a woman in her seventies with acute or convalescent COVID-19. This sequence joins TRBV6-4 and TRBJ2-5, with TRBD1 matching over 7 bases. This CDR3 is CASSTGVRETQYF. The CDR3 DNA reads TGTGCCAGCAGTACAGGGGTGCGAGAGACCCAGTACTTC.